This T cell receptor beta chain was sequenced in a study of identical twins. Germline CDR1 and CDR2: SGHRS and YFSETQ. CDR3 length: 13 residues. Trimming cost V 1 base and J 2 bases, with 7 bases left between them. TCRdb fed the 5' RACE reads into MiXCR, producing one record per CDR3 protein. The data contain 100,000 to 110,000 distinct CDR3 sequences, less than 6.5% of them singletons. The table lists this clonotype with a few counts. The receptor comes from a woman in her forties or fifties in good health. The specimen was memory T cells sorted from blood. This chain uses TRBV5-1 with TRBJ2-7; D ambiguous. Here the CDR3 reads CASSLSVTYEQYF. As DNA, the CDR3 is TGCGCCAGCAGCTTGTCCGTAACCTACGAGCAGTACTTC.